These T cell receptor beta chains were read from a single sample in a study of CD8 T cells in Susac syndrome. Each CDR3 protein is one row after TCRdb ran MiXCR on the immunoSEQ multiplex PCR reads. This table holds 200,000 to 250,000 distinct CDR3 sequences, more than 85% found once. The sequencing sample was made of CD8+ T cells from PBMCs. Receptors originate from a human donor with multiple sclerosis. The CDR3 runs from the conserved cysteine through the conserved F or W. A D gene is named only where the DNA matches it firmly. Clone sizes are given selectively: once, few, many, or a class where the clone is expanded.

v_call	j_call	d_call	clone_size	cdr3_aa	cdr3_nt
TRBV7-6	TRBJ2-7	.	.	CASSQRGTSYEQYF	TGTGCCAGCAGCCAGAGGGGGACCTCCTACGAGCAGTACTTC
TRBV19	TRBJ2-1	TRBD2	.	CASSIASGGYNEQFF	TGTGCCAGTAGTATAGCTAGCGGGGGCTACAATGAGCAGTTCTTC
TRBV19	TRBJ1-1	.	.	CATKLTGAEAFF	TGTGCCACTAAACTCACGGGGGCTGAAGCTTTCTTT
TRBV25-1	TRBJ2-7	.	few	CASSGSFLDEQYF	TGTGCCAGCAGTGGGTCGTTCCTCGACGAGCAGTACTTC
TRBV4-3	TRBJ2-1	TRBD2	.	CASSQDSGGGPRNEQFF	TGCGCCAGCAGCCAAGATTCGGGGGGAGGGCCGCGGAATGAGCAGTTCTTC
TRBV19	TRBJ2-7	TRBD1	.	CASSKTGAYEQYF	TGTGCCAGTAGTAAGACAGGGGCCTACGAGCAGTACTTC
TRBV6-6	TRBJ2-1	.	once	CASSYSRGGGAFEQFF	TGTGCCAGCAGTTACTCGAGGGGAGGGGGGGCCTTTGAGCAGTTCTTC
TRBV6-6	TRBJ2-1	.	.	CATSLPGGDNEQFF	TGTGCCACATCCCTCCCCGGAGGGGACAATGAGCAGTTCTTC
TRBV5-8	TRBJ2-7	.	.	CASSSDRLWEQYF	TGTGCCAGCAGCTCCGACAGGCTGTGGGAGCAGTACTTC
TRBV7-2	TRBJ1-5	.	once	CASSQGGYQPQHF	TGTGCCAGCTCACAGGGTGGCTATCAGCCCCAGCATTTT
TRBV19	TRBJ2-5	TRBD1	.	CASSIPLPYEGAQETQYF	TGTGCCAGTAGTATTCCTCTGCCCTATGAGGGGGCCCAAGAGACCCAGTACTTC
TRBV7-9	TRBJ2-2	.	.	CASISSALPPGELFF	TGTGCCAGCATTAGTAGTGCCCTTCCCCCCGGGGAGCTGTTTTTT
TRBV19	TRBJ2-5	.	.	CASSPPADQETQYF	TGTGCCAGTAGTCCCCCGGCGGACCAAGAGACCCAGTACTTC
TRBV28	TRBJ2-7	TRBD2	.	CASSLTGGSAYEQYF	TGTGCCAGCAGTTTAACGGGGGGATCCGCCTACGAGCAGTACTTC
TRBV7-9	TRBJ2-2	.	.	CASSLTSRLEEVGELFF	TGTGCCAGCAGCTTAACGAGTAGGCTAGAAGAGGTCGGGGAGCTGTTTTTT
TRBV12-3/TRBV12-4	TRBJ2-7	.	.	CASSFDGEQYF	TGTGCCAGCAGTTTTGACGGTGAGCAGTACTTC
TRBV2	TRBJ2-5	.	.	CASSRGGVGETQYF	TGTGCCAGCAGTCGGGGTGGGGTCGGGGAGACCCAGTACTTC
TRBV10-3	TRBJ2-5	.	.	CAIGGGVWGQETQYF	TGTGCCATCGGGGGAGGCGTTTGGGGACAAGAGACCCAGTACTTC
TRBV19	TRBJ1-4	.	.	CASSIIAGATTNEKLFF	TGTGCCAGTAGTATTATAGCGGGAGCGACAACTAATGAAAAACTGTTTTTT
TRBV4-1	TRBJ2-5	TRBD2	.	CASSQVPGASGGSGGQETQYF	TGCGCCAGCAGCCAAGTCCCCGGCGCGAGCGGGGGTAGCGGAGGGCAAGAGACCCAGTACTTC
TRBV5-6	TRBJ2-1	.	.	CASSLIGLVYNEQFF	TGTGCCAGCAGCTTGATTGGGCTGGTTTACAATGAGCAGTTCTTC
TRBV6-1	TRBJ2-5	.	.	CASMARDAETQYF	TGTGCCAGCATGGCCCGAGATGCGGAGACCCAGTACTTC
TRBV20-1	TRBJ2-3	.	.	CSASGPRYTDTQYF	TGCAGTGCTTCCGGGCCGCGTTACACAGATACGCAGTATTTT
TRBV14	TRBJ2-1	.	.	CASSLMRDNEQFF	TGTGCCAGCAGCCTTATGAGGGACAATGAGCAGTTCTTC
TRBV4-1	TRBJ1-1	.	.	CASSQGHGAEAFF	TGCGCCAGCAGCCAAGGGCACGGAGCTGAAGCTTTCTTT